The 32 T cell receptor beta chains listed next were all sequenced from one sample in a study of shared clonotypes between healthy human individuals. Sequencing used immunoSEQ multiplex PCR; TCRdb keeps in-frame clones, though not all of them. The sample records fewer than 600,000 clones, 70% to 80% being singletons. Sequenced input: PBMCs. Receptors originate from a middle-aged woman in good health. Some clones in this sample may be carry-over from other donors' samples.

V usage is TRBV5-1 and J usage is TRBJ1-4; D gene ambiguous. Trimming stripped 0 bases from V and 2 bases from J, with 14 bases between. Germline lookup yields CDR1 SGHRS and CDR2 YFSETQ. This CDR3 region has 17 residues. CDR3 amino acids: CASSLVPGSSTNEKLFF. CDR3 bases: TGCGCCAGCAGCTTGGTTCCGGGATCATCTACTAATGAAAAACTGTTTTTT.

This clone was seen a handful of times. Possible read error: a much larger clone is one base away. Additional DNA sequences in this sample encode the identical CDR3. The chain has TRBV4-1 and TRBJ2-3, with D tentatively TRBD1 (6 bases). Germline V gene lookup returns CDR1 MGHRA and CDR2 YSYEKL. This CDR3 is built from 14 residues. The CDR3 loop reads CASSQPDSTDTQYF. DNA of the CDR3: TGCGCCAGCAGCCAACCGGACAGCACAGATACGCAGTACTTT.

This CDR3 is CASSFNSGGRQYF. The DNA for the CDR3 is TGTGCCAGCAGCTTTAACTCAGGGGGCAGGCAGTATTTT. The V and J genes are TRBV7-3 and TRBJ2-3, with TRBD1 matching over 8 bases. The germline V gene has CDR1 SGHTA and CDR2 FQGTGA. J gave up 11 bases and V 3 bases, and 7 bases lay outside the gene matches. The CDR3 covers 13 residues.

CDR3 nucleotide sequence: TGTGCCAGCAGCTTAGCATATATCGGAGGGAAGAATGAAGCTTTCTTT. Amino acid sequence: CASSLAYIGGKNEAFF. The rearrangement links TRBV7-2 to TRBJ1-1; D uncertain. Germline CDR1 is SGHTA and CDR2 is FQGNSA. This CDR3 is 16 amino acids long. With 0 bases removed from V and 7 bases from J, the gap between germline ends came to 18 bases.

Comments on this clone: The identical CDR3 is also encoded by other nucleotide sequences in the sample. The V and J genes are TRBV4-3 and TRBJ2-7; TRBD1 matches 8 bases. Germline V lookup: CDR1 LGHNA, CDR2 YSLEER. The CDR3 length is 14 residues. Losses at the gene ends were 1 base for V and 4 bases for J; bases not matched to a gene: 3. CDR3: CASSQGQGSYEQYF. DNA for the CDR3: TGCGCCAGCAGCCAAGGACAGGGGTCATACGAGCAGTACTTC.

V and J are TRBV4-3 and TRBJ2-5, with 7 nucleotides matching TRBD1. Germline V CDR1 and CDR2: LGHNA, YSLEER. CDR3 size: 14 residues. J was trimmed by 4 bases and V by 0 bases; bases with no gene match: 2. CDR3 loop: CASSQEGQAETQYF. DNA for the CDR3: TGCGCCAGCAGCCAAGAAGGACAGGCAGAGACCCAGTACTTC.

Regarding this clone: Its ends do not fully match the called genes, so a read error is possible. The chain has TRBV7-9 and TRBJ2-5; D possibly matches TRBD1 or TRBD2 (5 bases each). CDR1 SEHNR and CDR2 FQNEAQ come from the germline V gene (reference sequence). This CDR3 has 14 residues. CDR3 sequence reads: CASRLDMGPETQYF. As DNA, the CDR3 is TGTGCCAGCAGGTTAGACATGGGACCAGAGACCCAGTACTTC. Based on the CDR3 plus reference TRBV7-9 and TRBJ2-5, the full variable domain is DTGVSQNPRHKITKRGQNVTFRCDPISEHNRLYWYRQTLGQGPEFLTYFQNEAQLEKSRLLSDRFSAERPKGSFSTLEIQRTEQGDSAMYLCASRLDMGPETQYFGPGTRLLVL.

CDR3 bases: TGTGCCTGGAGCCGCGGGACTAGCGGGACAGATACGCAGTATTTT. Translated, it gives CAWSRGTSGTDTQYF. The chain carries TRBV30 and TRBJ2-3; 12 bases align to TRBD2. V shed 3 bases, J shed 3 bases, and the junction held 4 bases outside the gene matches. Germline V CDR1 and CDR2: GTSNPN, SVGIG (reference sequence). The CDR3 contains 15 residues.

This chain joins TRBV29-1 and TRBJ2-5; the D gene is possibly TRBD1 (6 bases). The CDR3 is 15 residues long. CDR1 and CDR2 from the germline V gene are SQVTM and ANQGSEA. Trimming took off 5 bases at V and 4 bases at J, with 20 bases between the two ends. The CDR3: CSVRKVPGVGETQYF. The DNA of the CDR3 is TGCAGCGTTCGAAAGGTTCCAGGGGTGGGAGAGACCCAGTACTTC.

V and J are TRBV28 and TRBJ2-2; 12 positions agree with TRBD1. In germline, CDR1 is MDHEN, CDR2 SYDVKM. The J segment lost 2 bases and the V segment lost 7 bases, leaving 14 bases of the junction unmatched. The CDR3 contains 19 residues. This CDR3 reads CASKLTGTGGRLNTGELFF. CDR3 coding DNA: TGTGCCAGCAAACTAACCGGGACAGGGGGCCGGCTAAACACCGGGGAGCTGTTTTTT.

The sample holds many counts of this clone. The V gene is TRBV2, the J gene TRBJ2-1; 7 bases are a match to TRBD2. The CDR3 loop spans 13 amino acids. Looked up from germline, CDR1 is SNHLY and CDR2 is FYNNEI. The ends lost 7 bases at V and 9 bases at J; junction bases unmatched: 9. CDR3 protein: CASTPDWGGEQFF. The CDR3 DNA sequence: TGTGCCAGCACCCCGGATTGGGGGGGTGAGCAGTTCTTC.

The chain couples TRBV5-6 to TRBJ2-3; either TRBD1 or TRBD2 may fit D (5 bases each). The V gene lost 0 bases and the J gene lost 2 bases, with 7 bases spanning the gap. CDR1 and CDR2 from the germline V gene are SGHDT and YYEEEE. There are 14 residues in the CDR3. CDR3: CASSLAGPTDTQYF. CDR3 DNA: TGTGCCAGCAGCTTGGCGGGGCCCACAGATACGCAGTATTTT.

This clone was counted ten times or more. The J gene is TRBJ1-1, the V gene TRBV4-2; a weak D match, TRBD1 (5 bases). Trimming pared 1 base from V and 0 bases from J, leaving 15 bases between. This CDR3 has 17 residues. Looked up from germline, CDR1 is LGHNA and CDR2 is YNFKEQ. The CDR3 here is CASSQGGPGRMNTEAFF. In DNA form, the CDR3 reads TGTGCCAGCAGCCAAGGGGGCCCGGGCCGCATGAACACTGAAGCTTTCTTT.

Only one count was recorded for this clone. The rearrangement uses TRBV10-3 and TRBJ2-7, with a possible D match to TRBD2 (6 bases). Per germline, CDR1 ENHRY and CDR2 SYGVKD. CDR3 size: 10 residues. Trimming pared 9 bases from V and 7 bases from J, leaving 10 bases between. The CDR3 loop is CAMGDWEQYF. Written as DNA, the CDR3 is TGTGCCATGGGGGACTGGGAGCAGTACTTC.

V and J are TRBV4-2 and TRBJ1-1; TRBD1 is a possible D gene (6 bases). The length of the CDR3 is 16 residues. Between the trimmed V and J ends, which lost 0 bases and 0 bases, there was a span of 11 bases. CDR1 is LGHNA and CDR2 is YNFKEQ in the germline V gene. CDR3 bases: TGTGCCAGCAGCCAAGACAGGGGCAGGTTGAACACTGAAGCTTTCTTT. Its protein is CASSQDRGRLNTEAFF.

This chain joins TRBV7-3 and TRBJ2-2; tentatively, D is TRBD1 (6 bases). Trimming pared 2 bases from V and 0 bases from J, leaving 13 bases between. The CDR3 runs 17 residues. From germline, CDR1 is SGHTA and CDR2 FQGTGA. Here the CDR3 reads CASSLLGGFANTGELFF. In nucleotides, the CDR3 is TGTGCCAGCAGCTTATTAGGGGGTTTCGCGAACACCGGGGAGCTGTTTTTT. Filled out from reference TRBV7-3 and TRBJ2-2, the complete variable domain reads GAGVSQTPSNKVTEKGKYVELRCDPISGHTALYWYRQSLGQGPEFLIYFQGTGAADDSGLPNDRFFAVRPEGSVSTLKIQRTERGDSAVYLCASSLLGGFANTGELFFGEGSRLTVL.

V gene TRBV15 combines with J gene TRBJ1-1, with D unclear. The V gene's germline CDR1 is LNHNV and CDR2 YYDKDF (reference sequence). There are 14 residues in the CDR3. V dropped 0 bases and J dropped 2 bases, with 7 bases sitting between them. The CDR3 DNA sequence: TGTGCCACCAGCAGAGATGATTTAAACACTGAAGCTTTCTTT. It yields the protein CATSRDDLNTEAFF.

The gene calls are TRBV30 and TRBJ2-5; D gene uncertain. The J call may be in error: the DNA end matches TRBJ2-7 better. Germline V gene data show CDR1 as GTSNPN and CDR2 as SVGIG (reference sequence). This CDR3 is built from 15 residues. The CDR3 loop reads CAWSVVVVSRGEQYF. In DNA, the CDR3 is TGTGCCTGGAGTGTTGTGGTTGTAAGCCGCGGCGAGCAGTACTTC.

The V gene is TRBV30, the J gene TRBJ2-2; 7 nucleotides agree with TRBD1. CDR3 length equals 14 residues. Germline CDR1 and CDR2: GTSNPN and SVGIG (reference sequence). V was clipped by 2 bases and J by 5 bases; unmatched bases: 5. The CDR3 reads CAWSKGAWTGELFF. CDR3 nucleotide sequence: TGTGCCTGGAGTAAGGGGGCATGGACCGGGGAGCTGTTTTTT. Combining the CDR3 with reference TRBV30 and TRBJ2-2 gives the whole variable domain SQTIHQWPATLVQPVGSPLSLECTVEGTSNPNLYWYRQAAGRGLQLLFYSVGIGQISSEVPQNLSASRPQDRQFILSSKKLLLSDSGFYLCAWSKGAWTGELFFGEGSRLTVL.

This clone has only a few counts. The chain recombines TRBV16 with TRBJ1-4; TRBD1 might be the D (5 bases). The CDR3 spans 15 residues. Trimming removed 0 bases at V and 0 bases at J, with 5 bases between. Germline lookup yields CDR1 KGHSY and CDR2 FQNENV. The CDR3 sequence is CASSQSGATNEKLFF. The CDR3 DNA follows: TGTGCCAGCAGCCAATCAGGGGCAACTAATGAAAAACTGTTTTTT.

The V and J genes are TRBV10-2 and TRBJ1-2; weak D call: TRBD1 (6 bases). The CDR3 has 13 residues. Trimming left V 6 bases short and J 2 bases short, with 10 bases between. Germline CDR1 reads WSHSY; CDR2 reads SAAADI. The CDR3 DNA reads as TGCGCCAGCAGCCAGGGGTCGAACTATGGCTACACCTTC. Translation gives CASSQGSNYGYTF.

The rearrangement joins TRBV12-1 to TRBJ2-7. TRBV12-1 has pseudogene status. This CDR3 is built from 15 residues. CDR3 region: CASSFSRTYSYEQYF. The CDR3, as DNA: TGTGCCAGCAGCTTTTCAAGGACGTACTCCTACGAGCAGTACTTC.

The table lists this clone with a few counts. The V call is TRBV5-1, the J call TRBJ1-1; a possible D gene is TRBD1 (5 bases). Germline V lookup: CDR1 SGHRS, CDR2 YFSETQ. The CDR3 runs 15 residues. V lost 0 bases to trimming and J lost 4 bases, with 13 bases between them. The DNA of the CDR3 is TGCGCCAGCAGCTTGGCCGAGGGGAGCATCACTGAAGCTTTCTTT. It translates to CASSLAEGSITEAFF.

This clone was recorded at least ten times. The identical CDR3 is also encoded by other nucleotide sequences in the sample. DNA for the CDR3: TGTGCCAGCAGCTCCGTCCGGGACAGGGGTTATGGGGCCAACGTCCTGACTTTC. Its protein is CASSSVRDRGYGANVLTF. J is TRBJ2-6 and V is TRBV11-2; 10 nucleotides agree with TRBD1. The CDR3 runs 18 residues. The V and J ends lost 4 bases and 3 bases, in that order; junction bases with no gene match: 9. CDR1 and CDR2 from the germline V gene are SGHAT and FQNNGV.

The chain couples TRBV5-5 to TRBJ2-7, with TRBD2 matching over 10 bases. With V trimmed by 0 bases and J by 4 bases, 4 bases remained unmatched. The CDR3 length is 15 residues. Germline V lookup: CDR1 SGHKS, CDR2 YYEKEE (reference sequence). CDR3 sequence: CASSLGLAGEYEQYF. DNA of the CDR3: TGTGCCAGCAGCTTGGGCCTAGCGGGAGAATACGAGCAGTACTTC.

CDR3 residues: CSVGELAGFDEQFF. For the CDR3, the DNA is TGCAGCGTTGGGGAACTAGCGGGATTCGATGAGCAGTTCTTC. This chain uses TRBV29-1 with TRBJ2-1, with 10 bases lining up with TRBD2. Germline loops: CDR1 SQVTM, CDR2 ANQGSEA. CDR3 length: 14 residues. Losses at the gene ends were 4 bases for V and 8 bases for J; bases not matched to a gene: 8.

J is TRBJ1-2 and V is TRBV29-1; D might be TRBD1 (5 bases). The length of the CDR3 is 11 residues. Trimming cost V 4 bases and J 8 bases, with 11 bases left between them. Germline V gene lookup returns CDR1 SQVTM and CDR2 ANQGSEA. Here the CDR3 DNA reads TGCAGCGTTGCCGGGGACCGAGGCTACACCTTC. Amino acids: CSVAGDRGYTF.

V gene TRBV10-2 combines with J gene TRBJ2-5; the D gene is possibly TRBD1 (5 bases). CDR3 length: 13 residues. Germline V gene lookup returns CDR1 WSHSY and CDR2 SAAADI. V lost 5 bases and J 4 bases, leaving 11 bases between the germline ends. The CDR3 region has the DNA TGCGCCAGCAGTCCACAGGTATTAGAGACCCAGTACTTC. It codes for CASSPQVLETQYF.

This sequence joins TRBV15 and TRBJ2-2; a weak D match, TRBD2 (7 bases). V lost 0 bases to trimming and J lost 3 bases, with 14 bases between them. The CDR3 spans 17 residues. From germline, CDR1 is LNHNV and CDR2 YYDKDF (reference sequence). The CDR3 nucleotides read TGTGCCACCAGCAGAGATGGGGGGGCTGGCTACACCGGGGAGCTGTTTTTT. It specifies CATSRDGGAGYTGELFF.

DNA for the CDR3: TGTGCCATCAGTGAGAGGCTAGCGGGAGGTGCAATGGGCCAAGAGACCCAGTACTTC. It translates to CAISERLAGGAMGQETQYF. This sequence joins TRBV10-3 and TRBJ2-5; TRBD2 agrees at 11 bases. After removal of 2 bases from V and 1 base from J, the junction contained 12 bases not matched to a gene. CDR1 and CDR2 from the germline V gene are ENHRY and SYGVKD. The CDR3 sequence is 19 residues long.

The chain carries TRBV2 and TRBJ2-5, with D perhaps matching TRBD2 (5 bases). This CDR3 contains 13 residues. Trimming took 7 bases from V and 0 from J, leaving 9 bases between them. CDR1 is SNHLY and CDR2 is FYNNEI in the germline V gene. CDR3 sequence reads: CASKGDHQETQYF. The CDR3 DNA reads TGTGCCAGCAAGGGAGATCACCAAGAGACCCAGTACTTC.

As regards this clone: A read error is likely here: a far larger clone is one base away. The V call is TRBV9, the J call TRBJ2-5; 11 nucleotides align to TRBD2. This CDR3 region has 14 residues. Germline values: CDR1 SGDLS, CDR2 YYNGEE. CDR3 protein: CTSSVGSGREEQYF. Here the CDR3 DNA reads TGTACCAGCAGCGTAGGTAGCGGGAGGGAAGAGCAGTACTTC.